The source of this T cell receptor (beta chain) is a study of cytomegalovirus exposure and HLA in healthy donors (dated by TCRdb to the late 2010s). Regarding the study in general: An earlier analysis of some 600 of the donors reported under 300 Gb of sequence data and approximately 120 million unique TCR beta sequences obtained from around 170 million T cells. An early release that covered about 640 HLA-typed donors contained about 290 gigabases of sequencing data and some 87 million unique TCR sequences. Among the roughly 390 genotyped donors, about 85% belonged to the genetic ancestry cluster associated with self-reported Caucasian donors. The aim of the study was to test whether cataloging public T cell receptors could identify signatures of past pathogen exposure. The study profiled the T cell repertoires of under 850 subjects by immunosequencing and related them to cytomegalovirus serostatus. A separate validation cohort of about 110 different subjects was used in addition to the approximately 640-subject first cohort. The study combined high-throughput TCR immunosequencing, statistical association of individual TCRs with disease status, and machine learning to predict cytomegalovirus infection status. To study patterns of TCR occurrence, a later analysis re-analyzed previously published TCR beta repertoires from several hundred donors and added high-resolution HLA genotyping. Rather than using new phenotypic data, the later analysis identified candidate immune exposures from TCR beta sequences and from how often those sequences occurred across donors. An earlier analysis of several hundred of the donors used high-throughput TCR beta sequencing to judge whether each TCR beta V gene segment behaved as functional or pseudogenic. Donor age, sex, ethnicity and CMV serostatus were compiled together with the repertoire data. In a later genetic analysis, genome-wide SNP genotypes for about three fifths of the roughly 670 donors were used, and that subset was treated as a discovery cohort. All discovery cohort repertoires had been generated using a single sequencing platform. Class I and class II HLA loci were covered by the typing at four-digit resolution. Typing coverage varied by locus: about 629-640 donors for A, B, C, DRB1 and DQB1; approximately 520 for DQA1; more than 600 for DPA1; approximately 450 for DPB1. Roughly five DR-DQ haplotypes were handled as single units for association and clustering, since linkage in the cohort was strong. Among 300 to 500 genotyped donors of the cohort, an average of around 250,000 unique TCR beta nucleotide sequences was sequenced per donor, of which about 18% were non-productive.

Including cysteine and phenylalanine, the CDR3 has 15 amino acids. The only DNA kept is the CDR3, 45 bases in frame from the first base. Trimming leaves V shorter by 5 bases and J shorter by 6 bases, with the junction holding 7 bases beyond the gene matches. CDR1 and CDR2, per the germline V gene, are MNHNS and SASEGT. Note on this clone: Its antigen is not yet known. Base quality data are lacking; no much larger clone is found one base away.

Library preparation was by the immunoSEQ multiplex PCR assay. The multiplex PCR relied on a mix of 60 forward primers for TCR Vbeta segments and 13 reverse primers for TCR Jbeta segments. The CDR3 region of rearranged TCR beta genes was amplified from genomic DNA with a multiplex PCR assay. The Illumina HiSeq System was used to sequence the amplified TCR beta libraries as 87-base-pair reads. As for the original processing: A later analysis counted about 76 million unique TCR beta chains across the 700 or so repertoires, and 10 million to 11 million of these chains were shared by at least two donors. To remove PCR and sequencing errors, raw reads were error-corrected and collapsed into unique sequences using a nearest-neighbor algorithm that merged closely related sequences. Alignment of CDR3 sequences to IMGT reference sequences was used to assign V, D and J gene segments. Each retained sequence needed at least a six-nucleotide match to both a V gene segment and a J gene segment. A rearrangement was called productive if the CDR3 had no stop codons and remained in frame with V and J, and every other rearrangement was called non-productive. CDR3 was defined by IMGT convention, running from the second conserved V-encoded cysteine to the conserved J-encoded phenylalanine. Sequences without an unambiguous match to a single V gene segment were excluded from the earlier analysis of about 600 of the donors. An earlier analysis of some 500 of the donors classified V segments as functional when productive rearrangements were above 56.7% and as segregating when the standard deviation between donors was above 5%. A statistical classification framework was developed to diagnose cytomegalovirus status using the catalog of TCR beta chain sequences. A later analysis assigned V and J genes by comparing TCR nucleotide sequences with IMGT/GENE-DB human TR gene sequences. A later analysis assigned CDR3 sequences and most-parsimonious VDJ recombination scenarios with the TCRdist pipeline. In a later analysis, every TCR beta chain was defined by the combination of its CDR3 amino acid sequence and its V-gene family, and reads without a unique V-gene family were dropped. As a way to deal with suspected cross-contamination and a sequencing artifact, a later analysis dropped roughly 620 nucleotide sequences that were highly shared and had low generation probability. A later analysis calculated a clonal expansion index for each public chain from normalized within-repertoire ranks of inferred template counts. Generation probabilities in a later analysis came from a VDJ recombination model fitted to out-of-frame rearrangements, and those results were checked against IGoR. Hypergeometric tests were used in a later analysis to score TCR-TCR, TCR-HLA and TCR-CMV co-occurrence, with a repertoire-size bias correction applied to the TCR pairs. In a later analysis, false discovery rates were estimated by permuting HLA or CMV assignments 20 times. In a later analysis, co-occurring TCRs were grouped with DBSCAN, and TCRdist sequence similarity was added when clustering was performed within HLA-allele-positive subsets. For co-occurrence clustering, repertoires with fewer than 30,000 or more than 120,000 public chains were excluded, along with roughly 5 repertoires with anomalous nucleotide sharing. TCRdb limited this immuneACCESS table to in-frame rearrangements with V and J called. A share of clones is missing; checked studies link under half to unresolved V genes, and the rest is unexplained. The V and J calls and clone size are taken from that table; D and trimming were inferred from the DNA. The sample contains roughly 190,000 clones, about 89% of them found a single time. Around 1.4% of the sample is in the top ten clones.

The cohort was made up of about 610 healthy bone marrow donors. All cohort members were sampled while nominally healthy, although unrecorded immune exposures were likely present. The donor tested CMV seronegative and was one of the 352 seronegative cohort members. A peripheral blood sample was collected from each donor, and TCR beta sequencing was performed on peripheral blood mononuclear cells. Genomic DNA extraction from the blood cell samples was performed with the Qiagen DNeasy Blood Extraction Kit. Points the paper makes about the study in general: Roughly uniform sequencing depth across donors was assumed in presence/absence analyses, although this assumption may not hold. A later analysis reported that several top co-occurrence clusters appeared linked to parvovirus B19, influenza, CMV and Epstein-Barr virus. A further reported finding was that TCR beta sequences accurately predicted the HLA-A and HLA-B alleles for most subjects in the first cohort. Because HLA typing was missing for some donors at each locus, association tests included only the typed subset. In a later analysis, most CMV-associated TCR beta chains were found to appear HLA-restricted, with HLA associations seemingly driven largely by CMV exposure. Most TCR sequences were seen in very few donors, while some public TCRs were found in many individuals. The authors suggested that the approach could potentially be extended to other disease states and immunological phenotypes. A later genetic analysis reported fewer N-insertions in productive TCRs among donors in an Asian-associated ancestry cluster than the roughly 690-donor mean. When HLA alleles, especially DR and DQ, strongly co-occurred, TCR associations were difficult to assign to individual alleles. Correlated functional status among segregating V segments might reflect linkage disequilibrium, but an unknown experimental factor could not be ruled out. According to a later analysis, TCR association rates differed among HLA loci, with DRB1 alleles showing the most associated TCRs and HLA-C alleles showing the fewest. A cluster of highly shared sequence variants was judged likely to be a technical artifact of the sequencing pipeline. This cohort had only TCR beta chains sequenced, and the lack of alpha or paired-chain data limited which features could be detected. In a later genetic analysis, a missense DCLRE1C variant was associated with V-gene and J-gene trimming of TCR beta chains, and the association was replicated in an independent cohort. Three of the identified cytomegalovirus-associated TCR beta chains were confirmed in vitro to be specific for cytomegalovirus antigens. Cytomegalovirus status was reported to be diagnosed by the classifier with high specificity and sensitivity in both the original and validation cohorts. At a false discovery rate of 0.05, a later analysis linked around 17,000 TCR beta sequences to specific HLA alleles. Immune exposure information for the cohort was limited to CMV serostatus. Some IMGT-functional V segments, including TRBV6-2 and TRBV6-3, could not be told apart with the 87-base-pair reads, so those segments were excluded. A later analysis found that HLA-associated TCR beta chains were more clonally expanded and had lower generation probabilities than equally common non-associated chains. In an earlier analysis of approximately 590 of the donors, most TCR beta V segments were observed in productive rearrangements about 90% or about 30% of the time, broadly matching IMGT annotations. Because counts were too low, roughly 16 rarely observed V segments, including chromosome 9 orphons, were excluded from the earlier analysis of under 650 of the donors. The study gave a list of 150 to 200 TCR beta chains associated with cytomegalovirus.

Sequencing was carried out using PBMCs. The sequence is built from TRBV6-1 and TRBJ1-5, with 10 bases aligning to TRBD1. The origin of this receptor is a man between 25 and 39 years old in good health and CMV-seronegative. This receptor has the CDR3 CASSNKGTGVQPQHF. The sequence in DNA is TGTGCCAGCAGTAATAAAGGGACAGGGGTTCAGCCCCAGCATTTT.